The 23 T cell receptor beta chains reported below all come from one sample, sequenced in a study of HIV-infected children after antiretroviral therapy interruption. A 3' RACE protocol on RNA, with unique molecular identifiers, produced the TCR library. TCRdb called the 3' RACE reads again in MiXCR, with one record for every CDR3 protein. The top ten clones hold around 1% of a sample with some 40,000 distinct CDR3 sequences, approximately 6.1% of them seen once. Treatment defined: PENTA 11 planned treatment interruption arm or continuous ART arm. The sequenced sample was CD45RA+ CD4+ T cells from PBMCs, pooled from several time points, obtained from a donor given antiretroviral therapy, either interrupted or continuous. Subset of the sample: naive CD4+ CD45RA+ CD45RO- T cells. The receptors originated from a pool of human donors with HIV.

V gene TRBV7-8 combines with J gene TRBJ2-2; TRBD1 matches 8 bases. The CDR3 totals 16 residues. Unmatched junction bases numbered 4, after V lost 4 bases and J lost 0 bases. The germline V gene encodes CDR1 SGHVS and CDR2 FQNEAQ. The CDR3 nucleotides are TGTGCCAGCAGCTCCCCGGGACAGGCGAACACCGGGGAGCTGTTTTTT. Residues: CASSSPGQANTGELFF. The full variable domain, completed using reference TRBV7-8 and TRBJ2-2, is GAGVSQSPRYKVAKRGQDVALRCDPISGHVSLFWYQQALGQGPEFLTYFQNEAQLDKSGLPSDRFFAERPEGSVSTLKIQRTQQEDSAVYLCASSSPGQANTGELFFGEGSRLTVL.

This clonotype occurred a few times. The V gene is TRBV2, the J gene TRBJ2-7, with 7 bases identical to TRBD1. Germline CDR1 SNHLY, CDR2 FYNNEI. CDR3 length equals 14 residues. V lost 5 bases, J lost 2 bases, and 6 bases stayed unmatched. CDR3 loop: CASSMTGNPYEQYF. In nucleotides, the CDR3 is TGTGCCAGCAGTATGACAGGGAATCCCTACGAGCAGTACTTC.

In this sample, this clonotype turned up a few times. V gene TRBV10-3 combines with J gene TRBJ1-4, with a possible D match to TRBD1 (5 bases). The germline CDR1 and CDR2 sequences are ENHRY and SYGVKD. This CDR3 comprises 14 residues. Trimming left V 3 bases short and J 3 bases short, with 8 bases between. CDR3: CAISDPGPNEKLFF. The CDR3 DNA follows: TGTGCCATCAGTGATCCGGGGCCTAATGAAAAACTGTTTTTT.

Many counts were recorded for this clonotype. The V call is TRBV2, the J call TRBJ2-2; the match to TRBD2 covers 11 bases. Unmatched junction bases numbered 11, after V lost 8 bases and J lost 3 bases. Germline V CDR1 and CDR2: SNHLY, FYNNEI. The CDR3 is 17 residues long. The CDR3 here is CASVPYTGLADTGELFF. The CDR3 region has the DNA TGTGCCAGCGTCCCCTATACGGGACTAGCGGACACCGGGGAGCTGTTTTTT.

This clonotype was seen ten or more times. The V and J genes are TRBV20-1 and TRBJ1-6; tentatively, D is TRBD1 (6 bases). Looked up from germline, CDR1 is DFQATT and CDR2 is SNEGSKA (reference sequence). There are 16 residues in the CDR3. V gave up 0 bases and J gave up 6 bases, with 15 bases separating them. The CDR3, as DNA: TGCAGTGCTAGAGATAAGAGTGGACAGATTAATTCACCCCTCCACTTT. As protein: CSARDKSGQINSPLHF.

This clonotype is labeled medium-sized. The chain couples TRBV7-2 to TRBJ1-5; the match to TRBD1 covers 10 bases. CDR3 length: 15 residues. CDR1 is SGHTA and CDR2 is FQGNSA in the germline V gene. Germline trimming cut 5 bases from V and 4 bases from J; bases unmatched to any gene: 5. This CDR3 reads CASSIGTGVNQPQHF. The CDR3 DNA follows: TGTGCCAGCAGCATCGGGACAGGGGTAAATCAGCCCCAGCATTTT.

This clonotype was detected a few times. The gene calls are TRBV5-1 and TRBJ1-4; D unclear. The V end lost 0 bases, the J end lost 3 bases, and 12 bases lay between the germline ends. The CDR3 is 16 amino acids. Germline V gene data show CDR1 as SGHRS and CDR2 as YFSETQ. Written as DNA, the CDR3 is TGCGCCAGCAGCTTGGATGCTTTGACATCTAATGAAAAACTGTTTTTT. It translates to CASSLDALTSNEKLFF.

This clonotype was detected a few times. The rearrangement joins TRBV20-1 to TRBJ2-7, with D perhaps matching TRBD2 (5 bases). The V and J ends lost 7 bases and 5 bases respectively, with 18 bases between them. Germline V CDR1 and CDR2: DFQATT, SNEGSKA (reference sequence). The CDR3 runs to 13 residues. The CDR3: CSVTSPSFHEQYF. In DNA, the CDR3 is TGCAGTGTCACAAGTCCTAGCTTCCACGAGCAGTACTTC.

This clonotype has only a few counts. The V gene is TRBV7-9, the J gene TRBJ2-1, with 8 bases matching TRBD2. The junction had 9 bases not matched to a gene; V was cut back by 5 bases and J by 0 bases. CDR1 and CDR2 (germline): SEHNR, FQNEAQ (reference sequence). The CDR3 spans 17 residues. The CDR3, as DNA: TGTGCCAGCAGCCCGAAACTAGCGGCGAGCTCCTACAATGAGCAGTTCTTC. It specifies CASSPKLAASSYNEQFF.

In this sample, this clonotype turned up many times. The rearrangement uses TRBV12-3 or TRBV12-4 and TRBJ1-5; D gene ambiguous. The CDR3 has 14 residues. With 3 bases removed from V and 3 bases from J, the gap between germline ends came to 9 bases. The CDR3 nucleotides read TGTGCCAGCAGTTTCTCCGGGTTCAATCAGCCCCAGCATTTT. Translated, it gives CASSFSGFNQPQHF.

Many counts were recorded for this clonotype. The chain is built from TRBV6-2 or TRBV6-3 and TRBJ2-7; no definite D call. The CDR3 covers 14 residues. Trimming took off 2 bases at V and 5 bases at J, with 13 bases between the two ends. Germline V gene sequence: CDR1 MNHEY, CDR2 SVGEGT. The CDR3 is CASSYKAGVNEQYF. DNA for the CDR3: TGTGCCAGCAGTTACAAGGCAGGTGTCAACGAGCAGTACTTC.

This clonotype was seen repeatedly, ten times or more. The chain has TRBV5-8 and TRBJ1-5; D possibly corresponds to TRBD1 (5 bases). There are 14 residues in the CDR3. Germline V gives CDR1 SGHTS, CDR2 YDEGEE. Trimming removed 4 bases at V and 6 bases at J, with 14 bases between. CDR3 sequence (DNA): TGTGCCAGCAGCCCCGGGAGGGGAGGTCAGCCCCAGCATTTT. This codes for CASSPGRGGQPQHF.

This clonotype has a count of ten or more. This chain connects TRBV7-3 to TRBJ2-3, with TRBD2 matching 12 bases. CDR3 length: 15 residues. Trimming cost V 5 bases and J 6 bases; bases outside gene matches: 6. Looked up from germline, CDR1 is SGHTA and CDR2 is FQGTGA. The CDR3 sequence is CASSPTSGSWDTQYF. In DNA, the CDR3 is TGTGCCAGCAGCCCGACTAGCGGGAGCTGGGATACGCAGTATTTT.

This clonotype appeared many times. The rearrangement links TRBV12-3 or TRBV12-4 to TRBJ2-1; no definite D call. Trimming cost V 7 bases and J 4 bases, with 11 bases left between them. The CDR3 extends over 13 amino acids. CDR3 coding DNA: TGTGCCAGCATCCAGCAAGAGTACAATGAGCAGTTCTTC. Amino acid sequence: CASIQQEYNEQFF.

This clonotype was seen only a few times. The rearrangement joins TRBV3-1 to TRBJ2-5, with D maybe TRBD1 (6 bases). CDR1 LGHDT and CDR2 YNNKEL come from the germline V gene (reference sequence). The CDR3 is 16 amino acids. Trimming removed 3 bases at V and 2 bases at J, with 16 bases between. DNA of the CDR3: TGTGCCAGCAGCCACCTTCCGGGACAAGGACAAGAGACCCAGTACTTC. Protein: CASSHLPGQGQETQYF.

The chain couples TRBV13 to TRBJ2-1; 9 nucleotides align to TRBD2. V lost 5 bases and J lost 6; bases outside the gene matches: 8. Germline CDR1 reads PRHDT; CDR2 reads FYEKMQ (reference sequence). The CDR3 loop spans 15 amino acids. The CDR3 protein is CASSTLAGRANEQFF. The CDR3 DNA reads TGTGCCAGCAGCACTCTAGCGGGGAGGGCCAATGAGCAGTTCTTC.

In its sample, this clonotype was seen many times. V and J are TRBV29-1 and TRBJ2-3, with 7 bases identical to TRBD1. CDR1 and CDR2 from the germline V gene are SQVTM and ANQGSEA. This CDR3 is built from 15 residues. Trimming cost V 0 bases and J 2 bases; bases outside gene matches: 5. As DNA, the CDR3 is TGCAGCGTTGAAGATGGGCAGGGGGACACAGATACGCAGTATTTT. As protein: CSVEDGQGDTDTQYF.

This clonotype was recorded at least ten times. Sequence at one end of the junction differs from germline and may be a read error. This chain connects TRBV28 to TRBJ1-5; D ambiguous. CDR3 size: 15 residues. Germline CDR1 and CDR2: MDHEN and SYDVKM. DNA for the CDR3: TGTGCTAGCAGTTTACGAGGGCGCGGCAACCAGGCTCCGCTTTTT. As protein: CASSLRGRGNQAPLF.

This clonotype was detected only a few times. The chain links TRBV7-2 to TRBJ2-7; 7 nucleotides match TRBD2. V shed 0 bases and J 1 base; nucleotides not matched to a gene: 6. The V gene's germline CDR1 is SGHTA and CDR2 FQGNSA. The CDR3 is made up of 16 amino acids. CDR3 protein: CASSLASGTISYEQYF. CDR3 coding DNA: TGTGCCAGCAGCTTAGCGTCCGGGACTATATCCTACGAGCAGTACTTC.

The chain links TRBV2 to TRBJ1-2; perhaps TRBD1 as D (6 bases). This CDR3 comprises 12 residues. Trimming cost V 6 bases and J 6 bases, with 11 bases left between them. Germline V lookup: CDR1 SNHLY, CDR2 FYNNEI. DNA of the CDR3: TGTGCCAGCAGACTCCAGGGGAATGGCTACACCTTC. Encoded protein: CASRLQGNGYTF.

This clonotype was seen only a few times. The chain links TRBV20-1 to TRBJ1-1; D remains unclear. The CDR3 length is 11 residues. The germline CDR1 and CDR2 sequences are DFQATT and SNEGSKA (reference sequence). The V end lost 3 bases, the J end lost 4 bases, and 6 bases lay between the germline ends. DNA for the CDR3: TGCAGTGCTAGGGCCCGCACTGAAGCTTTCTTT. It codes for CSARARTEAFF.

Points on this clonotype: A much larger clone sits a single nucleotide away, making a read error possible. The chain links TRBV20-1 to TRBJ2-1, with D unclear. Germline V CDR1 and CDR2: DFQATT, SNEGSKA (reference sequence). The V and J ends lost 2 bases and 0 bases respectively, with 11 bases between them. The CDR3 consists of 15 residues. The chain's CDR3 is CSARRDQSSYNEQFF. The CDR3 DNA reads TGCAGTGCTAGACGCGACCAGAGCTCCTACAATGAGCAGTTCTTC.

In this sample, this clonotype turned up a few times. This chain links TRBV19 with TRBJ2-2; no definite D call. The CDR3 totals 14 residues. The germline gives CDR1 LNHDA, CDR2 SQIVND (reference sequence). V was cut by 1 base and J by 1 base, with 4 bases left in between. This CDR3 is CASSIAGNTGELFF. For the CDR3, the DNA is TGTGCCAGTAGTATAGCCGGGAACACCGGGGAGCTGTTTTTT.